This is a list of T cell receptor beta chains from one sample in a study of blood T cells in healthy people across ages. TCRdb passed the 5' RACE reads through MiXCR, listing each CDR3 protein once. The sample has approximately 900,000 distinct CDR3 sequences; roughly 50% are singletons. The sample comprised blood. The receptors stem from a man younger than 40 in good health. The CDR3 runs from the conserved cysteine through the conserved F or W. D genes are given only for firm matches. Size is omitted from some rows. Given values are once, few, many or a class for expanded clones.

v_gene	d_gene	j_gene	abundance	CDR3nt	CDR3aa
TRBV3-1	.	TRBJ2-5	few	TGTGCCAGCAGCCAAGACCACCGGGTGCCGTACTTC	CASSQDHRVPYF
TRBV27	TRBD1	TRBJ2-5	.	TGTGCCAGCAGTTTAAGGGACAGGATGGGATGGGAAGGGCAGTACTTC	CASSLRDRMGWEGQYF
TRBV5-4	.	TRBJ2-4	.	TGTGCCAGCAGCACCAAGACGGAAAACATTCAGTACTTC	CASSTKTENIQYF
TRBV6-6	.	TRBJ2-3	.	TGTGCCACAGCGGACCAGGGCACAGATACGCAGTATTTT	CATADQGTDTQYF
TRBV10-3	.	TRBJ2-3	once	TGTGCCATCACTAAGACTAGCACAGATACGCAGTATTTT	CAITKTSTDTQYF
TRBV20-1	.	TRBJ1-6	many	TGCAGTGCTAGTCAACAGAGAGATAATTCACCCCTCCACTTT	CSASQQRDNSPLHF
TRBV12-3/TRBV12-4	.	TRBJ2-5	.	TGTGCCAGCAGTTTGTATACCCACAATGAGCAGTACTTC	CASSLYTHNEQYF
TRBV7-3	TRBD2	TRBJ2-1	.	TGTGCCAGCAGAGCCTTAGCGGGGGGACTTAATGAGCAGTTCTTC	CASRALAGGLNEQFF
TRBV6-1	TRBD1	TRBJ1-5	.	TGTGCCAGCAGGCCCACAGGGGGCAACAATCAGCCCCAGCATTTT	CASRPTGGNNQPQHF
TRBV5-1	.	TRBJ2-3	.	TGCGCCAGCAGCTTGAGTGGGATACCAGGTCGGGATACGCAGTATTTT	CASSLSGIPGRDTQYF
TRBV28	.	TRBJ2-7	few	TGTGCCAGCAGTTTAAATCGGGGGCAATACGAGCAGTACTTC	CASSLNRGQYEQYF
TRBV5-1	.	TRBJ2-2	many	TGCGCCAGCTCCAACACCGGGGAGCTGTTTTTT	CASSNTGELFF
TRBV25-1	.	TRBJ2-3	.	TGTGCCAGCAGTGGGGTGACCTCCCCCACAGATACGCAGTATTTT	CASSGVTSPTDTQYF
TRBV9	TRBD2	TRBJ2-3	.	TGTGCCAGCAACGTAAGCGGGGGGATAACAGATACGCAGTATTTT	CASNVSGGITDTQYF
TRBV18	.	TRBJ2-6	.	TGTGCCAGCTCACCACCGGGTGGGGCTGGGGCCAACGTCCTGACTTTC	CASSPPGGAGANVLTF